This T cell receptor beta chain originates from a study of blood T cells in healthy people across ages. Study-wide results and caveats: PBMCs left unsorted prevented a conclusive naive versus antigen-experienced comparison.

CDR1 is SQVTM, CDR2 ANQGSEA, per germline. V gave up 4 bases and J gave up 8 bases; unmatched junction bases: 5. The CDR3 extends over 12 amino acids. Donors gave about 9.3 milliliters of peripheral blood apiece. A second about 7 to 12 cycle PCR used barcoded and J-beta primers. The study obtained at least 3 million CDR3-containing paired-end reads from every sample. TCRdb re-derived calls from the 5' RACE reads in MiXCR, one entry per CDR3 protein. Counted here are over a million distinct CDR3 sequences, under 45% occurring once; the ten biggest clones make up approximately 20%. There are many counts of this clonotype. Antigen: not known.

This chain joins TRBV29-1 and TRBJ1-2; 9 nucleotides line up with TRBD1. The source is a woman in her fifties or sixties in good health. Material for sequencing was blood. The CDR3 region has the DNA TGCAGCGTTGTTACAGGGGGCTACGGCTACACCTTC. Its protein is CSVVTGGYGYTF.